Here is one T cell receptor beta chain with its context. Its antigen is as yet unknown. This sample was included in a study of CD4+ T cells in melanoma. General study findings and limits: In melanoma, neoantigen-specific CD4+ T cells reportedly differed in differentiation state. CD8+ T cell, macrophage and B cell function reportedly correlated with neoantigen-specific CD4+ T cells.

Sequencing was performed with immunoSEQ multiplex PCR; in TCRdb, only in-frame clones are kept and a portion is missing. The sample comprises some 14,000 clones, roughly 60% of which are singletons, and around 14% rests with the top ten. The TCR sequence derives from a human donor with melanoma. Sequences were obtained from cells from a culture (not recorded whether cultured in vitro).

In nucleotides, the CDR3 is TGTGCCAGTAGTATCGGCAGGGGCCTTAACTATGGCTACACCTTC. It translates to CASSIGRGLNYGYTF. The rearrangement uses TRBV19 and TRBJ1-2, with D tentatively TRBD1 (6 bases). V gave up 3 bases and J gave up 1 base, with 12 bases separating them. The CDR3 has 15 amino acids. The germline gives CDR1 LNHDA, CDR2 SQIVND (reference sequence).